The clone carrying this T cell receptor beta chain was recorded a few times. Its specificity is not known. The investigators amplified TCR beta CDR3 regions from RNA transcripts. Researchers ran a first-round RT-PCR on the TCR CDR3 using the HTBI primer set. TCRdb recomputed calls from the multiplex PCR reads with MiXCR, one row per CDR3 protein. The table records 350,000 or so distinct CDR3 sequences, about 15% of them present only once. These data originate in a study of T cells in Graves' hyperthyroidism and ophthalmopathy. Findings and caveats of the study: Stable hyperthyroidism and ophthalmopathy were separated using 13 V-J signatures. Most thyroid clonotypes with frequency above 0.001 were detected in blood.

The patients, who ranged from 18 to 65 in age, presented with newly diagnosed hyperthyroidism lasting under 2 months. 9.5 to 10 ml fresh peripheral blood yielded the PBMCs. CDR3 length: 12 residues. Germline V lookup: CDR1 LNHDA, CDR2 SQIVND (reference sequence). V shed 4 bases and J shed 4 bases, with 8 bases lying between them. Sequenced: blood. This chain joins TRBV19 and TRBJ2-7; D call uncertain. The clonotype originates from a woman in her 30s with Graves' hyperthyroidism that later progressed to Graves' ophthalmopathy. CDR3 sequence (DNA): TGTGCCAGTAGTAACGACAAATACGAGCAGTACTTC. This encodes CASSNDKYEQYF.